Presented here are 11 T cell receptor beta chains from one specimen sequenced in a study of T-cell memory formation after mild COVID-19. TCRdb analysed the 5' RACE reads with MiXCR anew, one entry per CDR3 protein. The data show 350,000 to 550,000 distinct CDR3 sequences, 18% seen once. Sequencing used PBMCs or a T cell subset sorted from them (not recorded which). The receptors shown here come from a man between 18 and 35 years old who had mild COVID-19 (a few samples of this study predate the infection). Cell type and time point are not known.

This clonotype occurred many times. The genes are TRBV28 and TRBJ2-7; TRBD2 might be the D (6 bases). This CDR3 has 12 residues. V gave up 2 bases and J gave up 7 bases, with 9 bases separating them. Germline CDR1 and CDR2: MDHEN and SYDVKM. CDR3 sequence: CASSLGGLEQYV. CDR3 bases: TGTGCCAGCAGTTTAGGAGGGTTGGAGCAGTACGTC.

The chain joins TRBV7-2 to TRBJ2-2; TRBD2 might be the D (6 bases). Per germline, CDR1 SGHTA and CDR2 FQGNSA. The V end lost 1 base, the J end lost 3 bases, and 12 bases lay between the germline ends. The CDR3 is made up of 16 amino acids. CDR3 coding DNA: TGTGCCAGCAGCTTAGTCGCGGGGCGCGACACCGGGGAGCTGTTTTTT. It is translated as CASSLVAGRDTGELFF.

The DNA for the CDR3 is TGTGCCAGCAGCCACCGGGATAATGAAAAACTGTTTTTT. It encodes CASSHRDNEKLFF. The J gene is TRBJ1-4, the V gene TRBV3-1; no clear D. Looked up from germline, CDR1 is LGHDT and CDR2 is YNNKEL (reference sequence). Trimming cost V 3 bases and J 4 bases, with 6 bases left between them. The CDR3 totals 13 residues.

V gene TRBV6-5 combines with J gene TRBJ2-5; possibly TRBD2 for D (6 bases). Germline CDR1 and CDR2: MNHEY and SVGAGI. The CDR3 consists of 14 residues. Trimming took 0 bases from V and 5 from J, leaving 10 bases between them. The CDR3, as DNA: TGTGCCAGCAGTTACTCGGCTAGCGCGGAGACCCAGTACTTC. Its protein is CASSYSASAETQYF.

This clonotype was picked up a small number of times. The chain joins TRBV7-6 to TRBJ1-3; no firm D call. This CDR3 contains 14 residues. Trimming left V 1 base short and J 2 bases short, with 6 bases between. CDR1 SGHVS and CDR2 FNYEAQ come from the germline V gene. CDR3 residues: CASSLGTAGNTIYF. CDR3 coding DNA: TGTGCCAGCAGCTTAGGGACGGCTGGAAACACCATATATTTT.

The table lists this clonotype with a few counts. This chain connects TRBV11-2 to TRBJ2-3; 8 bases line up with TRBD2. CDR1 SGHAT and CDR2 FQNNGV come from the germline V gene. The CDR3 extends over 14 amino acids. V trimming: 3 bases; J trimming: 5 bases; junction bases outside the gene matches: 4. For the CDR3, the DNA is TGTGCCAGCAGCTTCGGGGGGGGTGTAGATACGCAGTATTTT. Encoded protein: CASSFGGGVDTQYF.

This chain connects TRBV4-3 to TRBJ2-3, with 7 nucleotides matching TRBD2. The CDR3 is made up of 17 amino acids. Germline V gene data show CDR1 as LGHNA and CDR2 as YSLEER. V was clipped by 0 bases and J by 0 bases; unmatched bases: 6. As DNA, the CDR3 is TGCGCCAGCAGCCAAGATTGGGAGGGGACTAGCACAGATACGCAGTATTTT. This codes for CASSQDWEGTSTDTQYF.

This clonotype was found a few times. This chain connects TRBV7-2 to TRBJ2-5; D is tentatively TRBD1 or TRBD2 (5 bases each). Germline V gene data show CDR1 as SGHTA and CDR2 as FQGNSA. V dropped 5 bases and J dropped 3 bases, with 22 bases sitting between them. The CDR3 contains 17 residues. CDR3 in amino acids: CASSPSGWGRSEETQYF. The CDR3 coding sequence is TGTGCCAGCAGCCCATCCGGTTGGGGGAGATCAGAAGAGACCCAGTACTTC.

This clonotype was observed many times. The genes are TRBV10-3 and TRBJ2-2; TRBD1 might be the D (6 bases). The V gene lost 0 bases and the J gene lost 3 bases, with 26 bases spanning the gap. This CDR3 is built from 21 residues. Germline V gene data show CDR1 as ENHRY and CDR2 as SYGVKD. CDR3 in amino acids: CAISESTPGQGALLYTGELFF. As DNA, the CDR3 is TGTGCCATCAGTGAGTCTACCCCGGGACAAGGAGCCCTTCTGTACACCGGGGAGCTGTTTTTT.

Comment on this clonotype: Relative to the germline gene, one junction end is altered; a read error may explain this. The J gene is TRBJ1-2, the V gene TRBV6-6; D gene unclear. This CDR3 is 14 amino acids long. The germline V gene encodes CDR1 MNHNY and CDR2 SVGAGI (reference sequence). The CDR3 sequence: CAISYAAEPDSYTF. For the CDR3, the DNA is TGTGCCATCAGTTACGCCGCGGAGCCGGATAGCTACACCTTC.

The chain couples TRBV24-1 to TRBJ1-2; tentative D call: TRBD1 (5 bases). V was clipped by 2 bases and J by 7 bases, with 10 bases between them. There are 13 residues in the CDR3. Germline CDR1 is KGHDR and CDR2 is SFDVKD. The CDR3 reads CATSDSTASGYTF. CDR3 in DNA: TGTGCCACCAGTGATTCGACAGCGTCTGGCTACACCTTC.